This T cell receptor beta chain was sequenced in a study of blood T cell repertoires in COVID-19. Study at large: Both acute and convalescent COVID-19 samples were obtained from the United States, Italy and Spain. Sources were T cells, B-cell-depleted T cells, or PBMCs; the material itself was cDNA or gDNA.

Clones were sequenced by immunoSEQ multiplex PCR, and TCRdb holds only the in-frame ones, with some missing. The repertoire holds approximately 300,000 clones, 92% seen once, with approximately 17% in the top ten. For recovered donors of Cohort 3, there were two negative PCRs, clearance, or symptom resolution. This clonotype was obtained from a woman aged 25 to 39 who had recovered from COVID-19. The source material was PBMCs or T cells enriched from blood (not recorded which).

CDR3 nucleotides: TGTGCCAGCAGTCCAACCAGGAGGGCGGGAGGGCCCAAAAACATTCAGTACTTC. Its translation: CASSPTRRAGGPKNIQYF. The genes are TRBV28 and TRBJ2-4, with 9 bases that match TRBD2. CDR3 length: 18 residues. Per the germline V gene, CDR1 is MDHEN and CDR2 is SYDVKM. V lost 5 bases to trimming and J lost 2 bases; unmatched junction nucleotides: 13.